This T cell receptor (beta chain) derives from a study of cytomegalovirus exposure and HLA in healthy donors. On the study more broadly: The 120 validation repertoires and the roughly 690 first-cohort repertoires shared a platform, a later analysis reported.

The V and J ends lost 8 bases and 6 bases, in that order; junction bases with no gene match: 9. The CDR3 length is 14 residues. In germline, CDR1 is MDHEN, CDR2 SYDVKM. Generated by immunoSEQ multiplex PCR, the TCRdb table keeps only in-frame clones and is missing some. Of about 56,000 clones in the sample, roughly 92% are singletons; the top ten hold 1.1%. Note on this clone: No antigen is known for it.

The study, taken as a whole, reports: In vitro, three CMV-associated chains proved specific for CMV antigens. It was reportedly the case that the classifier diagnosed cytomegalovirus status with high specificity and sensitivity. Some TCR beta chains (over 150 of them) were listed as cytomegalovirus-associated.

Sequencing used PBMCs. The chain couples TRBV28 to TRBJ2-4, with TRBD2 matching over 8 bases. This TCR was sampled from a man in his late teens or twenties in good health and CMV-seronegative. The CDR3, as DNA: TGTGCCAGCCAAAAGGGACTAGAAGGAAACATTCAGTACTTC. This gives the protein CASQKGLEGNIQYF. Complete variable domain (other parts from reference TRBV28 and TRBJ2-4): DVKVTQSSRYLVKRTGEKVFLECVQDMDHENMFWYRQDPGLGLRLIYFSYDVKMKEKGDIPEGYSVSREKKERFSLILESASTNQTSMYLCASQKGLEGNIQYFGAGTRLSVL.